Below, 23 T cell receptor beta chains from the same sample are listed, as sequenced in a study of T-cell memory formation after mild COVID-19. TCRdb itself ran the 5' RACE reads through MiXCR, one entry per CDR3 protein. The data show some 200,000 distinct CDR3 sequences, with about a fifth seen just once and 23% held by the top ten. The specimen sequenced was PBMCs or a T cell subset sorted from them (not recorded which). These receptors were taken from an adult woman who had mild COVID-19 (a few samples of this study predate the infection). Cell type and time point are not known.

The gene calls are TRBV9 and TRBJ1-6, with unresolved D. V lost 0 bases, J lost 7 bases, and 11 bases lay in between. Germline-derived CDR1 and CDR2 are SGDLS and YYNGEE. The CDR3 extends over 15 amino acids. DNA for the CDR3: TGTGCCAGCAGCGTAGGGAAGGTGTTGAATTCACCCCTCCACTTT. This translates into CASSVGKVLNSPLHF.

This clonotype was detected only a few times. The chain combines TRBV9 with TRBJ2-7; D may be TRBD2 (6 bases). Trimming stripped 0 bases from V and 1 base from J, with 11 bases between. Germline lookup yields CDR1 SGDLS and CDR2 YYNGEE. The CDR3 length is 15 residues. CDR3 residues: CASSVGPSASYEQYF. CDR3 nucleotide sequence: TGTGCCAGCAGCGTAGGCCCTAGCGCGTCCTACGAGCAGTACTTC.

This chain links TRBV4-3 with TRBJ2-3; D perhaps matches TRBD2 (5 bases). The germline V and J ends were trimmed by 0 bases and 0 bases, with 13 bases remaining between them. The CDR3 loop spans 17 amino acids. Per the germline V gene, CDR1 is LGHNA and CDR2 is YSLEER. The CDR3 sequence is CASSQDRRGLSTDTQYF. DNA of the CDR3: TGCGCCAGCAGCCAAGATCGGCGAGGGCTGAGCACAGATACGCAGTATTTT.

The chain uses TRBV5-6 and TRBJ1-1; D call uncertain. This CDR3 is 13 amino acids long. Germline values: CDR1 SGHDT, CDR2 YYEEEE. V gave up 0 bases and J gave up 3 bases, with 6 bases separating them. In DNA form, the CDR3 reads TGTGCCAGCAGCTTGGGGGCCGACACTGAAGCTTTCTTT. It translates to CASSLGADTEAFF.

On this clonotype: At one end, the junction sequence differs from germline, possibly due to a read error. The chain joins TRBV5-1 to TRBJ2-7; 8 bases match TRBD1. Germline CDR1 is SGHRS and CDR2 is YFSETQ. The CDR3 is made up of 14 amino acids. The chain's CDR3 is CDSSTGDRSYEQYF. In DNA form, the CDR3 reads TGCGACAGCAGCACAGGGGACAGGAGCTACGAGCAGTACTTC.

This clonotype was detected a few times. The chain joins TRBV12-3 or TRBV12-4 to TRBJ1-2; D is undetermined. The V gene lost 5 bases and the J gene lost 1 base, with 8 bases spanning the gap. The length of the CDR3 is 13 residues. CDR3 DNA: TGTGCCAGCAGTAACCCCCGTAACTATGGCTACACCTTC. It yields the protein CASSNPRNYGYTF.

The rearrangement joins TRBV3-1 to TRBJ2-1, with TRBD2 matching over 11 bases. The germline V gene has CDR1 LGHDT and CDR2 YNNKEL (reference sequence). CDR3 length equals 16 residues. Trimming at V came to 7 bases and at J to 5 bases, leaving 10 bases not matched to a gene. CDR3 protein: CASTRVGTSGHNEQFF. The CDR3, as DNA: TGTGCCAGCACCAGAGTAGGGACTAGCGGACACAATGAGCAGTTCTTC.

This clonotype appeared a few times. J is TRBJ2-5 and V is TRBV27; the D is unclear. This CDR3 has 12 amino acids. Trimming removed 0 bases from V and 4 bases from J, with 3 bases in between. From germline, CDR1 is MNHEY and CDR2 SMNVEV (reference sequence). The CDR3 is CASSLSGETQYF. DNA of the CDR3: TGTGCCAGCAGTTTATCCGGAGAGACCCAGTACTTC.

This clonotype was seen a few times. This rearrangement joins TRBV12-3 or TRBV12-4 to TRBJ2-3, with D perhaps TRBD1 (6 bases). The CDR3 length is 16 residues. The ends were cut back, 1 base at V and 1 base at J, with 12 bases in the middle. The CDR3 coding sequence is TGTGCCAGCAGTTTAGGACAGGCGACTGGCACAGATACGCAGTATTTT. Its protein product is CASSLGQATGTDTQYF.

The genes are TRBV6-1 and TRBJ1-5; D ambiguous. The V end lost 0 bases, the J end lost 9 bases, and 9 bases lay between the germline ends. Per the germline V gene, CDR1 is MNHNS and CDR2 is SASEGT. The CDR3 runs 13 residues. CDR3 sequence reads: CASSEAHGRPQHF. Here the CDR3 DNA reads TGTGCCAGCAGTGAAGCCCACGGGAGGCCCCAGCATTTT.

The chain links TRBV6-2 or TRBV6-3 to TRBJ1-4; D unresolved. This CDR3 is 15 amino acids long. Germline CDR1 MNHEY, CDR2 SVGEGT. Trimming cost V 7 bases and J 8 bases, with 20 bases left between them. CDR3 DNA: TGTGCCAGCACCCAACTTGATGGCCCCCACGAAAAACTGTTTTTT. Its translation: CASTQLDGPHEKLFF.

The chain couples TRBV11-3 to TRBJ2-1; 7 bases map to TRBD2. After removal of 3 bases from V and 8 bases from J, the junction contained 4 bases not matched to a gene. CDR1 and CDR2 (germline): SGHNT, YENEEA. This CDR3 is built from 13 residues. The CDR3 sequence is CASSLRLADEQFF. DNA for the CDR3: TGTGCCAGCAGCTTGAGACTAGCTGATGAGCAGTTCTTC.

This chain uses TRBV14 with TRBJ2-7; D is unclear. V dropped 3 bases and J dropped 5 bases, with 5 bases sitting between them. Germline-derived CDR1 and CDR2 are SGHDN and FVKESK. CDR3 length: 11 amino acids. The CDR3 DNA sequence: TGTGCCAGCAGCCAGGCCCACGAGCAGTACTTC. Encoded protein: CASSQAHEQYF.

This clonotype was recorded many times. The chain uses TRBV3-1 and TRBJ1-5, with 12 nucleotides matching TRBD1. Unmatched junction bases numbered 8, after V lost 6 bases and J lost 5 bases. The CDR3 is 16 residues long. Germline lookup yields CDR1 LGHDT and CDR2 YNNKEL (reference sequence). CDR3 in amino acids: CASSPGDRGHDQPQHF. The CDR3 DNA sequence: TGTGCCAGCAGTCCGGGGGACAGGGGGCACGATCAGCCCCAGCATTTT.

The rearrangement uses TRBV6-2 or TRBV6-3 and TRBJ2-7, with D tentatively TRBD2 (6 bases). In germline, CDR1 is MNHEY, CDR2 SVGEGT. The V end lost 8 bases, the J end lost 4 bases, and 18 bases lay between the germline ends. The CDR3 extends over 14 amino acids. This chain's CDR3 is CASSGWRDFYEQYF. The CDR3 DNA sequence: TGTGCCAGCTCGGGTTGGCGGGATTTTTACGAGCAGTACTTC.

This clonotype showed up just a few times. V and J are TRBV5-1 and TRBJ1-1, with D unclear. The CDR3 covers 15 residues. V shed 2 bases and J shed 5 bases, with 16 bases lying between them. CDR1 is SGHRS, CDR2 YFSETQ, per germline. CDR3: CASSFLDSRGTEAFF. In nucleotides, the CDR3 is TGCGCCAGCAGCTTCCTCGATTCAAGAGGAACTGAAGCTTTCTTT. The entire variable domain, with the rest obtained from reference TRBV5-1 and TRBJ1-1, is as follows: KAGVTQTPRYLIKTRGQQVTLSCSPISGHRSVSWYQQTPGQGLQFLFEYFSETQRNKGNFPGRFSGRQFSNSRSEMNVSTLELGDSALYLCASSFLDSRGTEAFFGQGTRLTVV.

DNA of the CDR3: TGTGCCAGCAGCTCCATAGCGGGAGGGCCCGTCGAGCAGTACTTC. This translates into CASSSIAGGPVEQYF. The rearrangement joins TRBV7-9 to TRBJ2-7, with TRBD2 identical over 11 bases. This CDR3 region has 15 residues. Germline V gene data show CDR1 as SEHNR and CDR2 as FQNEAQ (reference sequence). The V and J ends lost 4 bases and 6 bases, in that order; junction bases with no gene match: 8.

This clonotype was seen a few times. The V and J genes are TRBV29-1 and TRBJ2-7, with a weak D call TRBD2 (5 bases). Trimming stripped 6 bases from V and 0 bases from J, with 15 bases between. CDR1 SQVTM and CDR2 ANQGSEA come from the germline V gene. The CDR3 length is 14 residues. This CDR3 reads CSVQSGPNSYEQYF. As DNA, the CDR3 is TGCAGCGTGCAGAGCGGACCGAACTCCTACGAGCAGTACTTC.

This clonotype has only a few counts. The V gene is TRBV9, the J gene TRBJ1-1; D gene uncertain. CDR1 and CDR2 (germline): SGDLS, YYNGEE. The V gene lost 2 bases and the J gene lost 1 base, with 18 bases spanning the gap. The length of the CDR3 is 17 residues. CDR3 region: CASSVTPSSVENTEAFF. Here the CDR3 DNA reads TGTGCCAGCAGCGTGACGCCCTCCTCCGTGGAGAACACTGAAGCTTTCTTT. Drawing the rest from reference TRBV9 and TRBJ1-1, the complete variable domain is DSGVTQTPKHLITATGQRVTLRCSPRSGDLSVYWYQQSLDQGLQFLIQYYNGEERAKGNILERFSAQQFPDLHSELNLSSLELGDSALYFCASSVTPSSVENTEAFFGQGTRLTVV.

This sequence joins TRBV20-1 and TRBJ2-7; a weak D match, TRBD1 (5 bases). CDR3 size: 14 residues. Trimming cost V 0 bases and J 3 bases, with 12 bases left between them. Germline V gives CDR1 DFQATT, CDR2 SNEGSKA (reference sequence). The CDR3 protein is CSARDEDTYYEQYF. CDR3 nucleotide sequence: TGCAGTGCTAGAGATGAGGACACATACTACGAGCAGTACTTC.

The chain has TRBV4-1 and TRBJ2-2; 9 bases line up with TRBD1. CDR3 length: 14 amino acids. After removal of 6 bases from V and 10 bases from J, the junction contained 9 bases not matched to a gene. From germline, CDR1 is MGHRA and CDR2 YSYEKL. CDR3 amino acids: CASRSQDRGEELFF. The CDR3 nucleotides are TGCGCCAGCAGATCACAGGACAGGGGAGAGGAGCTGTTTTTT.

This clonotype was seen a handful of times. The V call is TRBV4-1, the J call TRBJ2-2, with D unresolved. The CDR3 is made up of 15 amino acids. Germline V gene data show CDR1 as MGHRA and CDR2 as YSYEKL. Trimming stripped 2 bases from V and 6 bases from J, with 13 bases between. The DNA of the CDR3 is TGCGCCAGCAGCCAATCGGTCGGGTGGGCCGGGGAGCTGTTTTTT. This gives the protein CASSQSVGWAGELFF.

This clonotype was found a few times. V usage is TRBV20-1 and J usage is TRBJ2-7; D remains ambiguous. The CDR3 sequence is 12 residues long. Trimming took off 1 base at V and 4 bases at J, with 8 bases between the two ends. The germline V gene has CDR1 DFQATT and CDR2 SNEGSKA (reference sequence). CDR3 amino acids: CSARGASYEQYF. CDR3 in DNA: TGCAGTGCTAGAGGGGCTTCTTACGAGCAGTACTTC.